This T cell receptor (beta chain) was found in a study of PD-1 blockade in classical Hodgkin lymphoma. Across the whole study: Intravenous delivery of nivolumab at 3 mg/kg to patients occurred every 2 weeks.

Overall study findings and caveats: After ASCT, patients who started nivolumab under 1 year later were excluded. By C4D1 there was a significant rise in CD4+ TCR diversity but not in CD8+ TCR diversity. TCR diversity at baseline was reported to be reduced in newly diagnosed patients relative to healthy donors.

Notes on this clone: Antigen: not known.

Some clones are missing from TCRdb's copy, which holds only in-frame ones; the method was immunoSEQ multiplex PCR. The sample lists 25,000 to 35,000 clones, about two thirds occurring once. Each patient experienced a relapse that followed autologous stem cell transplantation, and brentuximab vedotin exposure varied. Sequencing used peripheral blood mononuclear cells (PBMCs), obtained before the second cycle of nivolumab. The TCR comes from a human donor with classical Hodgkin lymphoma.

The DNA of the CDR3 is TGTGCCATCAGGGACCGGGACGCGACTGAAGCTTTCTTT. It yields the protein CAIRDRDATEAFF. The gene calls are TRBV10-3 and TRBJ1-1, with D perhaps matching TRBD1 (5 bases). Germline CDR1 reads ENHRY; CDR2 reads SYGVKD. The CDR3 has 13 residues. Trimming took 6 bases from V and 5 from J, leaving 13 bases between them.